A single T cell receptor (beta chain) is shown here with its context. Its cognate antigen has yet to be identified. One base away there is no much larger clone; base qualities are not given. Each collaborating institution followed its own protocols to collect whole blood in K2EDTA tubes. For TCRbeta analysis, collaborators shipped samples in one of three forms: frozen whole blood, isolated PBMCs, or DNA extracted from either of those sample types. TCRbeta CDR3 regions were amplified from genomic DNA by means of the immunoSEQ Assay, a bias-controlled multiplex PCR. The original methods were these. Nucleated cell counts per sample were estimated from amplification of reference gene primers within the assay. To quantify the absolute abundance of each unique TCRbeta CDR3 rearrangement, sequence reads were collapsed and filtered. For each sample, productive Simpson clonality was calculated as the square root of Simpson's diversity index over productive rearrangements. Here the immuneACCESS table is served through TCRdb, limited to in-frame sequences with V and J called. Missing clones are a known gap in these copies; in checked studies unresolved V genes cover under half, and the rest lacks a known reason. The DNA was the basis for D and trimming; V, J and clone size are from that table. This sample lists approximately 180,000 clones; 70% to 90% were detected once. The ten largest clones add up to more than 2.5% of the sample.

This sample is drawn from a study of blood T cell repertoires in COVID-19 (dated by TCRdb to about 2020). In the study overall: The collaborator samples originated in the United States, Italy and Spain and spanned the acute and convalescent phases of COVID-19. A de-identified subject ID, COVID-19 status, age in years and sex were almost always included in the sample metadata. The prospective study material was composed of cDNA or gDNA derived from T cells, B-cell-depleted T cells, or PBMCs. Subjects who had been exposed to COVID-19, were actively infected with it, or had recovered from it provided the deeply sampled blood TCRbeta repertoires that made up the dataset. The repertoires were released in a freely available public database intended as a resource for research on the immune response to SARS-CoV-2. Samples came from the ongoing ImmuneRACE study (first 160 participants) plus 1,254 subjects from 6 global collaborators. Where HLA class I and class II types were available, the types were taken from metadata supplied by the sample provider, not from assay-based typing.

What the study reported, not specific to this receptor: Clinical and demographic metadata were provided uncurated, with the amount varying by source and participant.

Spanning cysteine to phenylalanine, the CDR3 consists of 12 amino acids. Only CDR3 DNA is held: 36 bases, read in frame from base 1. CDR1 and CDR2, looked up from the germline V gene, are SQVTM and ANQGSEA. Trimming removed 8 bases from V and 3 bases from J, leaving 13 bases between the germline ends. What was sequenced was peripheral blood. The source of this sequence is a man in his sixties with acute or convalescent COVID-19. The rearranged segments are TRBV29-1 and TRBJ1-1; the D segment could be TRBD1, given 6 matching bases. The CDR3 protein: CSSRGLDTEAFF. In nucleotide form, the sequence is TGCAGCAGCAGGGGTTTGGACACTGAAGCTTTCTTT.